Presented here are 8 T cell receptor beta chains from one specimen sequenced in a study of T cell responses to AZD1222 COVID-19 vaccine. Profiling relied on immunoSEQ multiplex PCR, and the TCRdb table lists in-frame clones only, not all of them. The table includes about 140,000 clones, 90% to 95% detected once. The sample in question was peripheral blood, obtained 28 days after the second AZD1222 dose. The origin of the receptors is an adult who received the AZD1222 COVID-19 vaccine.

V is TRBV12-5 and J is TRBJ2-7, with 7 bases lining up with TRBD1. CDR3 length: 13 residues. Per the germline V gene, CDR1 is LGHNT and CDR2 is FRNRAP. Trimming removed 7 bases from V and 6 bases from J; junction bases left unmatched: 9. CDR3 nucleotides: TGTGCTAGTGCCCCCACAGGGGTGGGCGAGCAGTACTTC. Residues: CASAPTGVGEQYF.

The CDR3 reads CASSLLSGQQAEAFF. CDR3 DNA sequence: TGTGCCAGCAGTTTACTTTCCGGACAACAGGCTGAAGCTTTCTTT. J is TRBJ1-1 and V is TRBV28; D might be TRBD1 (5 bases). Per germline, CDR1 MDHEN and CDR2 SYDVKM. The V gene lost 2 bases and the J gene lost 6 bases, with 16 bases spanning the gap. This CDR3 has 15 residues.

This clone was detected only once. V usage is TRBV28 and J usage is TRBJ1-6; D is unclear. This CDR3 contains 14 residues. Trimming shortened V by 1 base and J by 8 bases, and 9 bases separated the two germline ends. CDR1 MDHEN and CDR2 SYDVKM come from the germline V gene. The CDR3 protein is CASSLYKRDSPLHF. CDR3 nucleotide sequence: TGTGCCAGCAGTTTATATAAAAGGGATTCACCCCTCCACTTT.

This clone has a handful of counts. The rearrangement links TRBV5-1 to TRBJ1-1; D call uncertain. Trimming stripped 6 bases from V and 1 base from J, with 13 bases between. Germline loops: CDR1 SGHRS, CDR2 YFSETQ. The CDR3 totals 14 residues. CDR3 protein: CASKLRVTNTEAFF. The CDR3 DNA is TGCGCCAGCAAATTAAGGGTTACGAACACTGAAGCTTTCTTT.

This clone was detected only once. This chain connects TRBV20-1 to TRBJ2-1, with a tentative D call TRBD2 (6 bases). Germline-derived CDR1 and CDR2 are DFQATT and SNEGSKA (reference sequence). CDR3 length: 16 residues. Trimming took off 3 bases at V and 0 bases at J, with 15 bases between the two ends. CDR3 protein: CSASTRTTRSYNEQFF. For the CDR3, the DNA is TGCAGTGCTAGTACGCGGACTACCCGCTCCTACAATGAGCAGTTCTTC.

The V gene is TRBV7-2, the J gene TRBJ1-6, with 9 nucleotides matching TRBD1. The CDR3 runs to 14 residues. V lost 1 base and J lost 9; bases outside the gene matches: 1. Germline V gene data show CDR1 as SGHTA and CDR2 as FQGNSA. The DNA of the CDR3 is TGTGCCAGCAGCTTAGGGACAGGGGTTTCACCCCTCCACTTT. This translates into CASSLGTGVSPLHF.

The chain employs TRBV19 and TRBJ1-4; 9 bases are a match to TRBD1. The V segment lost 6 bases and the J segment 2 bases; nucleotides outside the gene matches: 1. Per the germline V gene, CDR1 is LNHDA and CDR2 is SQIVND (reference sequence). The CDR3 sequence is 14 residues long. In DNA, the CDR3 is TGTGCCAGTAGCGACAGGGGGACTAATGAAAAACTGTTTTTT. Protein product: CASSDRGTNEKLFF.

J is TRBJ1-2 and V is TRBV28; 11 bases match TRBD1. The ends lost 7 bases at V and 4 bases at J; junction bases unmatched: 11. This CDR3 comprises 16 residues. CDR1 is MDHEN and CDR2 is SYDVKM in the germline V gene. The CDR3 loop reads CASNQLDRGPAYGYTF. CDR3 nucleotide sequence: TGTGCCAGCAATCAACTGGACAGGGGGCCTGCCTATGGCTACACCTTC.